Listed here are 5 T cell receptor beta chains from one sample, sequenced in a study of Ad26.COV2.S vaccination and SARS-CoV-2 variants. The assay was immunoSEQ multiplex PCR, and TCRdb's table has in-frame clones only and misses some. The sample lists around 350,000 clones, 92% occurring once. This specimen was peripheral blood, taken after recovery from COVID-19. Source of these receptors: a human donor who had recovered from COVID-19.

The chain carries TRBV6-6 and TRBJ2-5, with 7 bases lining up with TRBD2. The J segment lost 5 bases and the V segment lost 5 bases, leaving 11 bases of the junction unmatched. This CDR3 has 15 residues. Germline values: CDR1 MNHNY, CDR2 SVGAGI (reference sequence). In DNA, the CDR3 is TGTGCCAGCAGTAACCACCCTCGCGGGGGTGAGACCCAGTACTTC. Translation gives CASSNHPRGGETQYF.

The chain has TRBV4-3 and TRBJ2-2, with 8 bases lining up with TRBD2. Germline trimming cut 4 bases from V and 3 bases from J; bases unmatched to any gene: 13. This CDR3 comprises 18 residues. Germline V gene sequence: CDR1 LGHNA, CDR2 YSLEER. DNA for the CDR3: TGCGCCAGCAGCCCTGCTGGAGCGGGGGAATCGTACACCGGGGAGCTGTTTTTT. Residues: CASSPAGAGESYTGELFF.

The chain joins TRBV6-5 to TRBJ2-7; D possibly corresponds to TRBD1 (6 bases). The V gene lost 8 bases and the J gene lost 2 bases, with 13 bases spanning the gap. The germline CDR1 and CDR2 sequences are MNHEY and SVGAGI. This CDR3 has 13 residues. This CDR3 is CASSQGSPYEQYF. The CDR3 nucleotides are TGTGCCAGCTCGCAGGGGAGCCCCTACGAGCAGTACTTC.

This clone was detected once. This chain connects TRBV18 to TRBJ1-3, with D unresolved. V lost 6 bases and J 5 bases, leaving 20 bases between the germline ends. The germline gives CDR1 KGHSH, CDR2 LQKENI. The CDR3 has 16 amino acids. The CDR3 DNA is TGTGCCAGCTCGGGTAGTCCGGGAACTCTTAGAAACACCATATATTTT. Its translation is CASSGSPGTLRNTIYF.

The chain couples TRBV19 to TRBJ1-6, with TRBD1 matching over 9 bases. V was pared by 4 bases and J by 7 bases, with 5 bases of the junction left unmatched. Looked up from germline, CDR1 is LNHDA and CDR2 is SQIVND (reference sequence). The CDR3 has 15 amino acids. The CDR3 protein is CASSTQGTGNSPLHF. DNA for the CDR3: TGTGCCAGTAGTACTCAGGGGACAGGGAATTCACCCCTCCACTTT.